Below, 14 T cell receptor beta chains from the same sample are listed, as sequenced in a study of blood T cell repertoires in COVID-19. Data came from immunoSEQ multiplex PCR; TCRdb stores just in-frame clones and leaves some out. The repertoire holds 160,000 or so clones, more than 80% seen once, with about 15% in the top ten. The sequenced material came from peripheral blood. These TCRs come from a woman aged 40 to 55 with acute or convalescent COVID-19.

This clone has a single count. V gene TRBV3-1 (or the pseudogene TRBV3-2) combines with J gene TRBJ2-2; 7 nucleotides align to TRBD1. In germline, CDR1 is LGHDT, CDR2 YNNKEL (reference sequence). The CDR3 loop spans 16 amino acids. V gave up 1 base and J gave up 3 bases; unmatched junction bases: 5. The CDR3 reads CASSQASTGYTGELFF. The CDR3 nucleotides read TGTGCCAGCAGCCAAGCTTCGACAGGGTACACCGGGGAGCTGTTTTTT.

This clone was picked up a small number of times. The chain joins TRBV19 to TRBJ1-6; no clear D. This CDR3 has 17 residues. Trimming left V 3 bases short and J 4 bases short, with 16 bases between. CDR1 is LNHDA, CDR2 SQIVND, per germline (reference sequence). The CDR3 protein is CASSMQARLTYNSPLHF. As DNA, the CDR3 is TGTGCCAGTAGTATGCAGGCCAGGCTCACGTATAATTCACCCCTCCACTTT.

The rearrangement links TRBV19 to TRBJ1-5; 10 nucleotides agree with TRBD1. The CDR3 sequence is 19 residues long. Germline V lookup: CDR1 LNHDA, CDR2 SQIVND (reference sequence). J gave up 3 bases and V 6 bases, and 17 bases lay outside the gene matches. CDR3 bases: TGTGCCAGTAGCCCCGAATCCCTCGGGACAGGGGATTTCAATCAGCCCCAGCATTTT. Translated, it gives CASSPESLGTGDFNQPQHF. The full variable domain, in which reference TRBV19 and TRBJ1-5 provide the parts outside the CDR3, is DGGITQSPKYLFRKEGQNVTLSCEQNLNHDAMYWYRQDPGQGLRLIYYSQIVNDFQKGDIAEGYSVSREKKESFPLTVTSAQKNPTAFYLCASSPESLGTGDFNQPQHFGDGTRLSIL.

This clone was observed a single time. The V call is TRBV20-1, the J call TRBJ2-7; possible D gene TRBD2, 7 bases. In germline, CDR1 is DFQATT, CDR2 SNEGSKA (reference sequence). Trimming removed 3 bases at V and 3 bases at J, with 12 bases between. This CDR3 has 13 residues. The CDR3 sequence: CSASPGEGYEQYF. The CDR3 nucleotides are TGCAGTGCTAGTCCAGGGGAGGGCTACGAGCAGTACTTC.

This sequence joins TRBV9 and TRBJ2-3; TRBD2 matches at 8 bases. This CDR3 has 15 residues. The V gene end was trimmed by 2 bases and the J gene end by 1 base; junction bases not matched to a gene: 3. Germline CDR1 and CDR2: SGDLS and YYNGEE. The CDR3, as DNA: TGTGCCAGCAGCGTTACTAGCGGCCGCACAGATACGCAGTATTTT. Protein product: CASSVTSGRTDTQYF.

A few counts support this clone. The CDR3 coding sequence is TGTGCCAGTAGTATGGCAAGCTCCTATAATTCACCCCTCCACTTT. As protein: CASSMASSYNSPLHF. V usage is TRBV19 and J usage is TRBJ1-6; D ambiguous. Trimming pared 3 bases from V and 0 bases from J, leaving 6 bases between. The germline gives CDR1 LNHDA, CDR2 SQIVND (reference sequence). CDR3 size: 15 residues.

V usage is TRBV27 and J usage is TRBJ2-7, with unresolved D. The V gene's germline CDR1 is MNHEY and CDR2 SMNVEV (reference sequence). V was clipped by 3 bases and J by 0 bases, with 6 bases between them. This CDR3 has 13 amino acids. The CDR3 spells CASSFLSSYEQYF. As DNA, the CDR3 is TGTGCCAGCAGTTTCCTCAGCTCCTACGAGCAGTACTTC.

This chain connects TRBV7-3 to TRBJ2-2; 8 bases match TRBD2. The CDR3 contains 17 residues. Per the germline V gene, CDR1 is SGHTA and CDR2 is FQGTGA. V was clipped by 3 bases and J by 7 bases; unmatched bases: 13. For the CDR3, the DNA is TGTGCCAGCAGCTTGAATCCGGGACTAGACGTTAGCGGGGAGCTGTTTTTT. Translating it yields CASSLNPGLDVSGELFF.

The chain combines TRBV5-1 with TRBJ2-1, with D tentatively TRBD1 (6 bases). The length of the CDR3 is 15 residues. Germline V CDR1 and CDR2: SGHRS, YFSETQ. The V and J ends lost 4 bases and 4 bases respectively, with 15 bases between them. The CDR3 DNA reads TGCGCCAGCAGCCCAACAAAAACAGGGTACAATGAGCAGTTCTTC. Protein product: CASSPTKTGYNEQFF.

V gene TRBV7-3 combines with J gene TRBJ1-1, with D uncertain. There are 15 residues in the CDR3. V was pared by 0 bases and J by 2 bases, with 10 bases between. The germline gives CDR1 SGHTA, CDR2 FQGTGA. The CDR3: CASSLTRDSNTEAFF. In DNA form, the CDR3 reads TGTGCCAGCAGCTTAACACGAGATAGTAACACTGAAGCTTTCTTT.

V is TRBV18 and J is TRBJ1-1; 10 nucleotides align to TRBD1. With V trimmed by 0 bases and J by 0 bases, 7 bases remained unmatched. The length of the CDR3 is 18 residues. Germline CDR1 KGHSH, CDR2 LQKENI. The CDR3 nucleotides are TGTGCCAGCTCACCACCTCTTGGGACAGGGGTATTGAACACTGAAGCTTTCTTT. This gives the protein CASSPPLGTGVLNTEAFF.

J is TRBJ2-1 and V is TRBV6-5, with a tentative D call TRBD2 (6 bases). This CDR3 comprises 15 residues. V was cut by 6 bases and J by 7 bases, with 19 bases left in between. CDR1 is MNHEY and CDR2 is SVGAGI in the germline V gene. The CDR3, as DNA: TGTGCCAGCAGCTCCGTGGTAGCGGCCCGGAATGAGCAGTTCTTC. The encoded protein is CASSSVVAARNEQFF.

This chain uses TRBV30 with TRBJ2-7; the D gene is possibly TRBD2 (5 bases). Trimming pared 1 base from V and 6 bases from J, leaving 13 bases between. The CDR3 contains 13 residues. CDR1 is GTSNPN, CDR2 SVGIG, per germline (reference sequence). The CDR3 sequence: CAWSDRIGSEQYF. The CDR3 DNA reads TGTGCCTGGAGTGATAGGATAGGGAGCGAGCAGTACTTC.

The chain has TRBV19 and TRBJ2-3, with 7 bases matching TRBD2. V dropped 7 bases and J dropped 2; count of bases not matched to a gene: 6. The CDR3 contains 14 residues. CDR1 is LNHDA and CDR2 is SQIVND in the germline V gene (reference sequence). The chain's CDR3 is CASKAGEPTDTQYF. CDR3 nucleotides: TGTGCCAGTAAGGCGGGGGAGCCCACAGATACGCAGTATTTT. Combining the CDR3 with reference TRBV19 and TRBJ2-3 gives the whole variable domain DGGITQSPKYLFRKEGQNVTLSCEQNLNHDAMYWYRQDPGQGLRLIYYSQIVNDFQKGDIAEGYSVSREKKESFPLTVTSAQKNPTAFYLCASKAGEPTDTQYFGPGTRLTVL.